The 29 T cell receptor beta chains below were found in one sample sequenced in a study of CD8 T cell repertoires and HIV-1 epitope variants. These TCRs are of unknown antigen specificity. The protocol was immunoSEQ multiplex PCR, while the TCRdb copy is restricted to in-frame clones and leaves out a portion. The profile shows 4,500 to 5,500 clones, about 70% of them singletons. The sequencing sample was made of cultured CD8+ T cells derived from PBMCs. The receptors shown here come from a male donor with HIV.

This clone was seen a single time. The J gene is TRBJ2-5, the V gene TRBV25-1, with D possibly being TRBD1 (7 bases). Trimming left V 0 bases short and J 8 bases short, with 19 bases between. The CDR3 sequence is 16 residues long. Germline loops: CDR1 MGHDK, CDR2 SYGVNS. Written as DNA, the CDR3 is TGTGCCAGCAGTGAATACGATACAGGGGACTCAGGAACCCAGTACTTC. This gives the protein CASSEYDTGDSGTQYF.

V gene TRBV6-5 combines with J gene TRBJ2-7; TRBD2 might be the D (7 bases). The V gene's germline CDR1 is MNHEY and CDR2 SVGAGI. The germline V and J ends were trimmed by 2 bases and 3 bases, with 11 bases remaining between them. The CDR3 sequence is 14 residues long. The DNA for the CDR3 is TGTGCCAGCAGTTACGGGGGGGCAGGCTACGAGCAGTACTTC. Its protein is CASSYGGAGYEQYF.

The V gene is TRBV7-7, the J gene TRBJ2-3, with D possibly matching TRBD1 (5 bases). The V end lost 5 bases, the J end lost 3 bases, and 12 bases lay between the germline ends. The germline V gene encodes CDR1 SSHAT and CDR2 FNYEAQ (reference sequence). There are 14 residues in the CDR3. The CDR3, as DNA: TGTGCCAGCAGCACCGGGCACAGGACAGATACGCAGTATTTT. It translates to CASSTGHRTDTQYF.

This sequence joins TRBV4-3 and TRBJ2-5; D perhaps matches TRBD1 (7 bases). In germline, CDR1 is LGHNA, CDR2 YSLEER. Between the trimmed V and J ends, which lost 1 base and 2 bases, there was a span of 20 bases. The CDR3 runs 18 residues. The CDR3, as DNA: TGCGCCAGCAGCCAAGTCCGGACCAACAGGGGAGGTCAAGAGACCCAGTACTTC. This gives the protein CASSQVRTNRGGQETQYF.

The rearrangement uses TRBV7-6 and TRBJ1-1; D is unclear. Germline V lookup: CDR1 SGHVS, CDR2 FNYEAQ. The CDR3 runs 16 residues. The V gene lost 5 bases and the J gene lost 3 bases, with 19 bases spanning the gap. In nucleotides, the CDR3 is TGTGCCAGCAGCCGCCAATACCCCAGGAGCCACACTGAAGCTTTCTTT. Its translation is CASSRQYPRSHTEAFF.

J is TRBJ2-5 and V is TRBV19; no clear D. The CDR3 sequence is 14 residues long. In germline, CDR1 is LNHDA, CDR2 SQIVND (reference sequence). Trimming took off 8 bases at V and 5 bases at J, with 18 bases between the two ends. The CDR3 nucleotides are TGTGCCAGTGGAGTATCCCTTGGGATGGAGACCCAGTACTTC. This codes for CASGVSLGMETQYF.

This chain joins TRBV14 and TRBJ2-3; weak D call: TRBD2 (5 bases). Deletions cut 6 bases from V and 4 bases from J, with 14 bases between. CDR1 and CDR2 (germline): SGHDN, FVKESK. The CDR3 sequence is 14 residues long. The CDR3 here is CASSRLDSPDTQYF. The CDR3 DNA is TGTGCCAGCAGTCGCCTGGACTCTCCAGATACGCAGTATTTT.

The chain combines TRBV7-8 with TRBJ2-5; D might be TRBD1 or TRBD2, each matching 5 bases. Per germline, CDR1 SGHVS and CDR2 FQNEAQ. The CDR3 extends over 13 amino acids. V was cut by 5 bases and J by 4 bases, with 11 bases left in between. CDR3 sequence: CASSPGTRETQYF. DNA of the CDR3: TGTGCCAGCAGCCCGGGGACGCGAGAGACCCAGTACTTC.

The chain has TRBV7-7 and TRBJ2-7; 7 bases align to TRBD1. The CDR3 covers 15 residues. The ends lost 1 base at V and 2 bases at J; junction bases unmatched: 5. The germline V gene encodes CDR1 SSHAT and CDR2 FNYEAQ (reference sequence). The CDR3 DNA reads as TGTGCCAGCAGCTTAGGACAGGGTATCGCCTACGAGCAGTACTTC. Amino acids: CASSLGQGIAYEQYF.

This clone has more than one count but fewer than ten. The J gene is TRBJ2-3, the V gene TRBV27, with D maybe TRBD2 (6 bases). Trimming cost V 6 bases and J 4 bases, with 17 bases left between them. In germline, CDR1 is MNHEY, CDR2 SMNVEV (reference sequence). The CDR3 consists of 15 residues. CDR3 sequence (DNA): TGTGCCAGCAGGTTCGGGGCGGGAAGGCCAGATACGCAGTATTTT. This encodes CASRFGAGRPDTQYF.

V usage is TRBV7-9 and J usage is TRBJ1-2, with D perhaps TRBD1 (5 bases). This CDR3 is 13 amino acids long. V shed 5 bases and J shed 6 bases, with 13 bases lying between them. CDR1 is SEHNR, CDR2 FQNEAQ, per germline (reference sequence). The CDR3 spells CASSGGELDGYTF. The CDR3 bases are TGTGCCAGCAGCGGGGGGGAATTGGATGGCTACACCTTC.

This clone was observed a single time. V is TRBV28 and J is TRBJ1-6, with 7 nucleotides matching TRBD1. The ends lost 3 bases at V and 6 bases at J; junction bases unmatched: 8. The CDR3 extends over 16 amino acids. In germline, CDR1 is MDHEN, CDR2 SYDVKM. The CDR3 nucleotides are TGTGCCAGCAGTTTTGGCACGGGACAGTTTAATTCACCCCTCCACTTT. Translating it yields CASSFGTGQFNSPLHF.

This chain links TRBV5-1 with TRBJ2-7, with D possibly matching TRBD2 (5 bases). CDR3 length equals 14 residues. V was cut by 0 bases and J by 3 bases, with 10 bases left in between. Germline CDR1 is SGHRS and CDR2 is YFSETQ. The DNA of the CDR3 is TGCGCCAGCAGCTTGGATGGCACTAGCTACGAGCAGTACTTC. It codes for CASSLDGTSYEQYF.

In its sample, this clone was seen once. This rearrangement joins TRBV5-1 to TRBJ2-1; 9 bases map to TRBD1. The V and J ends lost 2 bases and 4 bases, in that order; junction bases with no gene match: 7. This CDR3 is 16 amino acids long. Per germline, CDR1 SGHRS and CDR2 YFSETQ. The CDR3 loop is CASSLGRDRVYNEQFF. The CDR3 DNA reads TGCGCCAGCAGCTTAGGCCGGGACAGGGTTTACAATGAGCAGTTCTTC.

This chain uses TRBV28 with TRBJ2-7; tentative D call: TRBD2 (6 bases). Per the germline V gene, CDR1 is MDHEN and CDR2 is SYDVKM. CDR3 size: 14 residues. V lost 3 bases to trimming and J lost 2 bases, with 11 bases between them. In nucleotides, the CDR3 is TGTGCCAGCAGTTTGAGTGGAGGGACCTACGAGCAGTACTTC. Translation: CASSLSGGTYEQYF.

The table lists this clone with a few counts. The CDR3 here is CASSPGTSDYGYTF. DNA for the CDR3: TGTGCCAGCAGCCCTGGGACTTCTGACTATGGCTACACCTTC. The chain carries TRBV11-1 and TRBJ1-2, with D perhaps matching TRBD1 (5 bases). V was trimmed by 5 bases and J by 3 bases, leaving 13 bases between them. This CDR3 region has 14 residues. The germline gives CDR1 SGHAT, CDR2 FQDESV (reference sequence).

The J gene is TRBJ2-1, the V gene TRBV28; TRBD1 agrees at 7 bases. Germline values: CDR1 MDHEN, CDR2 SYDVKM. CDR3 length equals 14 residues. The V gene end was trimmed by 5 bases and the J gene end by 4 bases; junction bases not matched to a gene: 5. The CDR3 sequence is CASSAGQAYNEQFF. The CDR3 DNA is TGTGCCAGCAGTGCCGGACAGGCTTACAATGAGCAGTTCTTC.

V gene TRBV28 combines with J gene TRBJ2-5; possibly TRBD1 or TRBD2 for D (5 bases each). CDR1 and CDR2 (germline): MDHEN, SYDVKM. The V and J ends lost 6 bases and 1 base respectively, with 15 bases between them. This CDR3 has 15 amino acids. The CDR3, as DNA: TGTGCCAGCAGCCGCGCCGGGGACGGCCAAGAGACCCAGTACTTC. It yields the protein CASSRAGDGQETQYF. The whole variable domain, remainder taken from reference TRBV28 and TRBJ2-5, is DVKVTQSSRYLVKRTGEKVFLECVQDMDHENMFWYRQDPGLGLRLIYFSYDVKMKEKGDIPEGYSVSREKKERFSLILESASTNQTSMYLCASSRAGDGQETQYFGPGTRLLVL.

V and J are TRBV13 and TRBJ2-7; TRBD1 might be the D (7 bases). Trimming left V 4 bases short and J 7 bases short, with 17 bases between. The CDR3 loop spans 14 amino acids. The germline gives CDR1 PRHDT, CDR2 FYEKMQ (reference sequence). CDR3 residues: CASSSKEGADEQYF. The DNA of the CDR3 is TGTGCCAGCAGCTCAAAGGAGGGGGCGGATGAGCAGTACTTC.

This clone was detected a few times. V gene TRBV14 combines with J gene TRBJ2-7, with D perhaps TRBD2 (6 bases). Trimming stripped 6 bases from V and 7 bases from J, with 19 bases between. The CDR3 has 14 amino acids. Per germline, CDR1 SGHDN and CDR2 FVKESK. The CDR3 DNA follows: TGTGCCAGCAGTCCTACTAGCTCCCACCGGGAGCAGTACTTC. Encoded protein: CASSPTSSHREQYF.

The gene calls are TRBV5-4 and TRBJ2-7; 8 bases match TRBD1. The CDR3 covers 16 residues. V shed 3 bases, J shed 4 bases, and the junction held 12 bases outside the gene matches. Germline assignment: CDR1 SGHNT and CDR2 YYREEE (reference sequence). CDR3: CASSWQSTRGLYEQYF. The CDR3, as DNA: TGTGCCAGCAGCTGGCAGTCGACCAGGGGGCTATACGAGCAGTACTTC.

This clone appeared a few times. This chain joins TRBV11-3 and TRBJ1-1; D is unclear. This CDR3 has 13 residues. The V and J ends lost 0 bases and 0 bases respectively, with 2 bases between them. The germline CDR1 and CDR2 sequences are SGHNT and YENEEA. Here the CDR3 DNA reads TGTGCCAGCAGCTTAGAGGTGAACACTGAAGCTTTCTTT. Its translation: CASSLEVNTEAFF.

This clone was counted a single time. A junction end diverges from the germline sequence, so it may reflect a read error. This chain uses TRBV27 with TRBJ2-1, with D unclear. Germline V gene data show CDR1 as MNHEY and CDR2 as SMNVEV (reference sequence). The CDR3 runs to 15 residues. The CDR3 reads CASSFFWASSNEQFF. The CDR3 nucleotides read TGTGCCAGCAGTTTTTTTTGGGCCTCCTCCAATGAGCAGTTCTTC.

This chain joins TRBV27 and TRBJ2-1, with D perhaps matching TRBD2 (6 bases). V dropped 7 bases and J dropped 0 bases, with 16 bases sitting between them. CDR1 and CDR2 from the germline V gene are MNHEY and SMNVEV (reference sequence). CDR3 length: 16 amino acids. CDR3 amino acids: CASMGGSWSSYNEQFF. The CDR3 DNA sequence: TGTGCCAGCATGGGAGGTAGCTGGAGCTCCTACAATGAGCAGTTCTTC.

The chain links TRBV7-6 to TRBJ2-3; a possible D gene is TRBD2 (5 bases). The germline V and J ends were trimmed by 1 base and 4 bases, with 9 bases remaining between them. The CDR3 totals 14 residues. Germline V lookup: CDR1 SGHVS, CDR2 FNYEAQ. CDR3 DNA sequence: TGTGCCAGCAGCTTAGGTCTAGCACCAGATACGCAGTATTTT. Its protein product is CASSLGLAPDTQYF.

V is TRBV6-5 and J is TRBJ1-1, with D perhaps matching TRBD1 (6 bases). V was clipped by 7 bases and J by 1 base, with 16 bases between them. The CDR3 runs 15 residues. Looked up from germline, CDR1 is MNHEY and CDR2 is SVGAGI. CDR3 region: CASIEGGAANTEAFF. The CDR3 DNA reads TGTGCCAGCATCGAGGGGGGGGCGGCGAACACTGAAGCTTTCTTT.

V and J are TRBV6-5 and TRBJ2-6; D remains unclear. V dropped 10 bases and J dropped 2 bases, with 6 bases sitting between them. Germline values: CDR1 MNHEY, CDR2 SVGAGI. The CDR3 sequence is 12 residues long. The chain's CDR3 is CATRAGANVLTF. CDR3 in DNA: TGTGCCACCCGGGCTGGGGCCAACGTCCTGACTTTC.

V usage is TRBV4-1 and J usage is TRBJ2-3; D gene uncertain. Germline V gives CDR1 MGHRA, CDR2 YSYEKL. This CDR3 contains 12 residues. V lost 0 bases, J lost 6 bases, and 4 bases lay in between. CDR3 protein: CASSQEGDTQYF. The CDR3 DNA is TGCGCCAGCAGCCAAGAGGGGGATACGCAGTATTTT.

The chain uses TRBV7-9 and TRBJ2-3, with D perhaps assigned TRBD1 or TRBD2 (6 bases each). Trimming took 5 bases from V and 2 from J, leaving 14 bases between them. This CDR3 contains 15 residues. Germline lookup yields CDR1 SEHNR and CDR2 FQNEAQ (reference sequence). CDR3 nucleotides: TGTGCCAGCAGCCAAGGTGGGGGGCCCACAGATACGCAGTATTTT. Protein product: CASSQGGGPTDTQYF.